Described below is a single T cell receptor beta chain sequence and its context. Its antigen specificity is not known. No quality values exist for individual bases; no much larger clone is one base distant. This sample is part of a study of T-cell reconstitution after alpha-beta-depleted transplantation in children (dated by TCRdb to the mid-2010s). The study in broad terms: Using TCR repertoire profiling, the study followed T-cell immune reconstitution in a quantitative way in children after TCRalphabeta/CD19-depleted allogeneic hematopoietic cell transplantation.

The paper's findings and limits, for the study overall: The frequencies of hyperexpanded clones fell over the following months, and after one year, T-cell counts and TCRbeta diversity were mostly attributed to newly produced T cells. Apparently early alphabetaT-cell count recovery about two months after transplant reportedly relied on only several hundred rapidly expanded clones derived from non-depleted graft cells. The high TCRbeta diversity at day 60 in some patients was ascribed to recipient T cells and intrathymic progenitors that had survived conditioning.

The treatment or condition tag for this specimen amounts to: allogeneic hematopoietic cell transplantation with graft depleted of TCRalphabeta T cells and CD19 B cells. TCRalphabeta/CD19-depleted allogeneic hematopoietic cell grafts were given to the transplant recipients, all of whom were children. The library came from PCR. Sequencing took place on an Illumina HiSeq 2500. To normalize quantification of the TCRbeta repertoire, the TCR libraries were built with molecular barcoding that relied on unique molecular identifiers. Using fastp trimming at Q25 and MiXCR clonotype assembly, TCRdb reanalyzed the public sequencing data and kept in-frame beta chains. Under each unique CDR3 protein, matching rows form one entry showing the most common genes and DNA. In this sample the table shows 610,000 or so distinct CDR3 sequences, more than 20% of which occur a single time. 35% to 40% of the sample belongs to the ten largest clones.

Spanning cysteine to phenylalanine, the CDR3 consists of 14 amino acids. Here the CDR3 DNA is all that survives: 42 bases in frame from base 1. The germline V and J ends show losses of 3 bases and 8 bases respectively, and no gene match explains 4 bases of the junction. From a lookup of the germline V gene, CDR1 and CDR2 are SGHAT and FQNNGV. The TCR originated in a boy under three years old with Wiskott-Aldrich syndrome, due to receive a stem cell transplant. Here the chain combines TRBV11-2 and TRBJ2-2, with 9 bases aligning to TRBD2. The sample consisted of PBMCs, taken before TCRalphabeta/CD19-depleted stem cell transplant. The nucleotide sequence reads TGTGCCAGCAGCTTGACAGCGGGAGGAGGGGAGCTGTTTTTT. Its translation reads: CASSLTAGGGELFF.